A single sample is the source of the 23 T cell receptor beta chains below, sequenced in a study of T cell responses to AZD1222 COVID-19 vaccine. Here immunoSEQ multiplex PCR was the method, and the copy in TCRdb shows in-frame clones only, minus some. The sample lists about 110,000 clones; approximately 90% were seen once. The sequencing here drew on peripheral blood, taken 28 days after the second AZD1222 dose. These receptors were taken from an adult who received the AZD1222 COVID-19 vaccine.

V gene TRBV11-2 combines with J gene TRBJ2-1; D may be TRBD2 (5 bases). The germline V and J ends were trimmed by 8 bases and 15 bases, with 26 bases remaining between them. This CDR3 has 14 residues. In germline, CDR1 is SGHAT, CDR2 FQNNGV. The CDR3 loop is CASGPLTGLPGWFF. CDR3 bases: TGTGCCAGCGGCCCTTTAACGGGCCTACCGGGGTGGTTCTTC.

The rearrangement uses TRBV2 and TRBJ2-7, with D maybe TRBD2 (7 bases). The CDR3 contains 13 residues. Germline lookup yields CDR1 SNHLY and CDR2 FYNNEI. V was trimmed by 4 bases and J by 11 bases, leaving 18 bases between them. The CDR3 here is CASSGGQGRVEYF. CDR3 DNA sequence: TGTGCCAGCAGTGGGGGTCAGGGGAGGGTAGAGTACTTC.

The chain joins TRBV3-1 (or the pseudogene TRBV3-2) to TRBJ2-3; D may be TRBD1 or TRBD2 (5 bases each). Trimming shortened V by 2 bases and J by 4 bases, and 16 bases separated the two germline ends. Germline CDR1 and CDR2: LGHDT and YNNKEL (reference sequence). CDR3 length: 16 amino acids. CDR3 DNA sequence: TGTGCCAGCAGCCAACCCGGGACCACGGGCGCAGATACGCAGTATTTT. Its protein product is CASSQPGTTGADTQYF.

The V and J genes are TRBV19 and TRBJ2-5; D may be TRBD2 (5 bases). The CDR3 loop spans 12 amino acids. In germline, CDR1 is LNHDA, CDR2 SQIVND (reference sequence). V lost 6 bases and J lost 5, with 10 bases in between. This CDR3 is CASRGLRETQYF. The CDR3 nucleotides are TGTGCCAGTAGAGGACTTCGGGAGACCCAGTACTTC.

The V and J genes are TRBV28 and TRBJ1-2; D is unresolved. Trimming stripped 6 bases from V and 1 base from J, with 9 bases between. The CDR3 contains 13 residues. CDR1 is MDHEN, CDR2 SYDVKM, per germline. Written as DNA, the CDR3 is TGTGCCAGCAGCCCCGGAATTAACTATGGCTACACCTTC. It codes for CASSPGINYGYTF.

The table lists this clone with a few counts. The V gene is TRBV5-1, the J gene TRBJ2-1, with D perhaps TRBD1 or TRBD2 (6 bases each). Trimming removed 2 bases at V and 8 bases at J, with 17 bases between. There are 15 residues in the CDR3. The germline V gene has CDR1 SGHRS and CDR2 YFSETQ. In DNA form, the CDR3 reads TGCGCCAGCAGCTTACAACGGGGGCTGGTCGATGAGCAGTTCTTC. It translates to CASSLQRGLVDEQFF.

The J gene is TRBJ1-3, the V gene TRBV7-8; D unresolved. From germline, CDR1 is SGHVS and CDR2 FQNEAQ. The ends were cut back, 5 bases at V and 0 bases at J, with 17 bases in the middle. CDR3 length: 17 residues. The CDR3 coding sequence is TGTGCCAGCAGCCCACCTACCGGGTCCGTCTCTGGAAACACCATATATTTT. It translates to CASSPPTGSVSGNTIYF.

This clone was counted once. V is TRBV3-1 (or the pseudogene TRBV3-2) and J is TRBJ1-1; D is undetermined. Germline values: CDR1 LGHDT, CDR2 YNNKEL (reference sequence). This CDR3 has 14 residues. Between the trimmed V and J ends, which lost 0 bases and 3 bases, there was a span of 8 bases. This CDR3 reads CASSQEFGYTEAFF. CDR3 in DNA: TGTGCCAGCAGCCAAGAATTCGGGTACACTGAAGCTTTCTTT.

V gene TRBV11-2 combines with J gene TRBJ1-2; D is ambiguous. CDR1 and CDR2 (germline): SGHAT, FQNNGV. V was shortened by 0 bases and J by 3 bases, with 8 bases between the two germline ends. The CDR3 is 14 amino acids. The CDR3 DNA reads TGTGCCAGCAGCTTAGATCTAGTTTACTATGGCTACACCTTC. Its protein product is CASSLDLVYYGYTF.

J is TRBJ2-7 and V is TRBV5-8, with D tentatively TRBD1 (6 bases). V was trimmed by 7 bases and J by 1 base, leaving 15 bases between them. The CDR3 loop spans 14 amino acids. Germline loops: CDR1 SGHTS, CDR2 YDEGEE. The CDR3 spells CASDLTGTSYEQYF. In nucleotides, the CDR3 is TGTGCCAGCGACCTTACAGGGACATCCTACGAGCAGTACTTC.

This chain connects TRBV3-1 (or the pseudogene TRBV3-2) to TRBJ2-1, with D unresolved. The CDR3 contains 13 residues. Per germline, CDR1 LGHDT and CDR2 YNNKEL (reference sequence). Trimming stripped 0 bases from V and 3 bases from J, with 3 bases between. The CDR3 protein is CASSQDYYNEQFF. CDR3 sequence (DNA): TGTGCCAGCAGCCAAGATTACTACAATGAGCAGTTCTTC.

The chain links TRBV7-6 to TRBJ2-5; D perhaps matches TRBD1 (6 bases). Trimming pared 1 base from V and 6 bases from J, leaving 15 bases between. Germline CDR1 is SGHVS and CDR2 is FNYEAQ. The CDR3 length is 15 residues. The CDR3 protein is CASSLELGAVKTQYF. In nucleotides, the CDR3 is TGTGCCAGCAGCTTAGAATTGGGGGCAGTGAAGACCCAGTACTTC. The full variable domain, in which reference TRBV7-6 and TRBJ2-5 provide the parts outside the CDR3, is GAGVSQSPRYKVTKRGQDVALRCDPISGHVSLYWYRQALGQGPEFLTYFNYEAQQDKSGLPNDRFSAERPEGSISTLTIQRTEQRDSAMYRCASSLELGAVKTQYFGPGTRLLVL.

The chain has TRBV28 and TRBJ1-1; D ambiguous. V shed 3 bases and J shed 0 bases, with 14 bases lying between them. The V gene's germline CDR1 is MDHEN and CDR2 SYDVKM. The length of the CDR3 is 16 residues. DNA of the CDR3: TGTGCCAGCAGTTTTGAAAGGCGACCTATGAACACTGAAGCTTTCTTT. This gives the protein CASSFERRPMNTEAFF.

The count of this clone is one. This chain connects TRBV2 to TRBJ1-5, with D uncertain. CDR3 length: 15 residues. CDR1 and CDR2 from the germline V gene are SNHLY and FYNNEI. V was pared by 6 bases and J by 3 bases, with 15 bases between. The CDR3 here is CASSGGIRDNQPQHF. The CDR3 DNA reads as TGTGCCAGCAGCGGTGGGATCCGGGACAATCAGCCCCAGCATTTT.

The chain couples TRBV6-6 to TRBJ1-2, with D maybe TRBD1 (6 bases). The CDR3 is made up of 17 amino acids. Trimming shortened V by 5 bases and J by 2 bases, and 21 bases separated the two germline ends. In germline, CDR1 is MNHNY, CDR2 SVGAGI (reference sequence). Here the CDR3 DNA reads TGTGCCAGCAGTCTTGAGTTGGGGGGGGCGCGGAACTATGGCTACACCTTC. As protein: CASSLELGGARNYGYTF.

The chain employs TRBV6-1 and TRBJ1-5, with D unclear. Germline CDR1 reads MNHNS; CDR2 reads SASEGT. V was shortened by 1 base and J by 6 bases, with 16 bases between the two germline ends. The CDR3 runs 16 residues. The CDR3 loop is CASSEEARWMGQPQHF. DNA for the CDR3: TGTGCCAGCAGTGAAGAAGCCCGATGGATGGGTCAGCCCCAGCATTTT.

The chain uses TRBV18 and TRBJ1-1, with D tentatively TRBD1 (6 bases). V shed 4 bases and J shed 1 base, with 13 bases lying between them. Germline values: CDR1 KGHSH, CDR2 LQKENI. The CDR3 loop spans 15 amino acids. The CDR3 DNA reads TGTGCCAGCTCACATAAGGGGGACGGGAACACTGAAGCTTTCTTT. Translating gives CASSHKGDGNTEAFF.

The CDR3 here is CASSRDFSWNYGYTF. As DNA, the CDR3 is TGTGCCAGCAGCCGGGACTTCTCTTGGAACTATGGCTACACCTTC. This chain connects TRBV7-9 to TRBJ1-2, with a possible D match to TRBD1 (5 bases). Germline V gene sequence: CDR1 SEHNR, CDR2 FQNEAQ (reference sequence). The CDR3 contains 15 residues. V gave up 5 bases and J gave up 2 bases, with 15 bases separating them.

V usage is TRBV11-2 and J usage is TRBJ1-2, with D hard to call. Germline lookup yields CDR1 SGHAT and CDR2 FQNNGV. The CDR3 consists of 14 residues. Between the trimmed V and J ends, which lost 6 bases and 7 bases, there was a span of 18 bases. The CDR3 sequence: CASRAAPGFRGYTF. The CDR3 nucleotides read TGTGCCAGCAGGGCGGCTCCGGGGTTTCGTGGCTACACCTTC.

The rearrangement joins TRBV7-9 to TRBJ1-4; TRBD1 might be the D (6 bases). V lost 5 bases and J 5 bases, leaving 21 bases between the germline ends. CDR1 is SEHNR and CDR2 is FQNEAQ in the germline V gene (reference sequence). The CDR3 sequence is 17 residues long. The CDR3: CASSPRARTEKNEKLFF. CDR3 nucleotides: TGTGCCAGCAGCCCCCGGGCCCGGACAGAAAAGAATGAAAAACTGTTTTTT.

This clone was seen a handful of times. The V gene is TRBV3-1 (or the pseudogene TRBV3-2), the J gene TRBJ1-6; maybe TRBD1 (6 bases). The CDR3 runs to 18 residues. The germline V gene encodes CDR1 LGHDT and CDR2 YNNKEL (reference sequence). Trimming pared 1 base from V and 10 bases from J, leaving 23 bases between. The CDR3 region has the DNA TGTGCCAGCAGCCAAGCGGACGGGGTTTGGGGGGCCCACTCACCCCTCCACTTT. Residues: CASSQADGVWGAHSPLHF.

The chain has TRBV5-1 and TRBJ1-3; D may be TRBD1 (5 bases). The CDR3 loop spans 16 amino acids. CDR1 and CDR2 from the germline V gene are SGHRS and YFSETQ. Trimming pared 0 bases from V and 0 bases from J, leaving 10 bases between. CDR3: CASSLGRDSSGNTIYF. The CDR3 bases are TGCGCCAGCAGCTTGGGCAGGGATAGCTCTGGAAACACCATATATTTT.

This chain joins TRBV28 and TRBJ2-2; D ambiguous. Germline V gene sequence: CDR1 MDHEN, CDR2 SYDVKM. The CDR3 consists of 15 residues. Trimming pared 4 bases from V and 6 bases from J, leaving 15 bases between. The CDR3 DNA reads as TGTGCCAGCAGTTCCCCGCAGTTTGGATCCGGGGAGCTGTTTTTT. Protein product: CASSSPQFGSGELFF.